This TCR beta chain was recovered during a study of metastatic and nonmetastatic thyroid tumors. For the study at large: Thyroid patients, malignant and benign, had repertoires compared across blood and tumor or nodule tissue.

The CDR3 has 15 residues. The V end was cut by 4 bases, the J end by 5 bases, with 19 bases between. The germline CDR1 and CDR2 sequences are SGHRS and YFSETQ. Original data processing: The authors used CDR3 differences across clinicopathological groups to build a distant-metastasis classifier for papillary thyroid cancer. TCRdb ran MiXCR on the PCR reads. TCRdb's processing, not the authors', yielded these V and J calls. The repertoire holds tens of thousands of clones, with approximately 30% as singletons. This clone was recorded once. Patients were all untreated before their thyroid surgery. The sequence derives from a male donor with papillary thyroid cancer or a benign thyroid nodule (not recorded which). Some clones in this sample may be carry-over from other donors' samples. Material for sequencing was blood. The rearrangement uses TRBV5-1 and TRBJ2-7; tentatively, D is TRBD1 or TRBD2 (6 bases each). CDR3 bases: TGCGCCAGCAGCCTTAGGGGTTCGGGGGCGAACGAGCAGTACTTC. It encodes CASSLRGSGANEQYF.